The 19 T cell receptor beta chains in this list originate from one sample, sequenced in a study of cytomegalovirus exposure and HLA in healthy donors. The primer mix had 60 Vbeta and 13 Jbeta primers. The protocol was immunoSEQ multiplex PCR, while the TCRdb copy is restricted to in-frame clones and leaves out a portion. The sample carries 150,000 to 200,000 clones, more than 70% recorded once. Sample: PBMCs. These receptors all come from a man aged 60-69 years in good health and CMV-seronegative.

The chain couples TRBV7-6 to TRBJ1-1; perhaps TRBD1 as D (6 bases). Germline values: CDR1 SGHVS, CDR2 FNYEAQ. Deletions cut 5 bases from V and 1 base from J, with 17 bases between. This CDR3 comprises 16 residues. The CDR3 nucleotides are TGTGCCAGCAGCCCCCAGGGTGGGGGCCAGAACACTGAAGCTTTCTTT. It encodes CASSPQGGGQNTEAFF.

This rearrangement joins TRBV5-1 to TRBJ2-2; no reliable D call. The V end lost 0 bases, the J end lost 3 bases, and 9 bases lay between the germline ends. Germline V gene data show CDR1 as SGHRS and CDR2 as YFSETQ. There are 15 residues in the CDR3. CDR3 region: CASSLVSADTGELFF. The CDR3 DNA reads TGCGCCAGCAGCTTGGTGTCGGCGGACACCGGGGAGCTGTTTTTT.

The genes are TRBV11-3 and TRBJ1-6, with D perhaps TRBD1 (6 bases). Between the trimmed V and J ends, which lost 2 bases and 8 bases, there was a span of 10 bases. Germline CDR1 reads SGHNT; CDR2 reads YENEEA. The CDR3 is 14 residues long. CDR3 sequence (DNA): TGTGCCAGCAGCTTAACCAGGGGCCATTCACCCCTCCACTTT. This codes for CASSLTRGHSPLHF.

In this sample, this clone turned up a few times. The chain joins TRBV5-1 to TRBJ1-5; D perhaps matches TRBD1 (6 bases). CDR3 length: 16 amino acids. Germline values: CDR1 SGHRS, CDR2 YFSETQ. The ends were cut back, 2 bases at V and 1 base at J, with 13 bases in the middle. The CDR3 DNA reads as TGCGCCAGCAGCTTAGGGGGGGCGGTCAGCAATCAGCCCCAGCATTTT. It codes for CASSLGGAVSNQPQHF.

The chain has TRBV11-2 and TRBJ2-5, with no clear D. This CDR3 is 15 amino acids long. Germline assignment: CDR1 SGHAT and CDR2 FQNNGV. V was cut by 5 bases and J by 5 bases, with 18 bases left in between. This CDR3 reads CASSLQNQAWETQYF. CDR3 nucleotide sequence: TGTGCCAGCAGCCTACAGAATCAGGCGTGGGAGACCCAGTACTTC.

This clone was detected only a few times. V usage is TRBV19 and J usage is TRBJ2-6; D call uncertain. From germline, CDR1 is LNHDA and CDR2 SQIVND (reference sequence). Trimming stripped 5 bases from V and 0 bases from J, with 8 bases between. CDR3 size: 15 residues. The chain's CDR3 is CASSPQSSGANVLTF. The CDR3 bases are TGTGCCAGTAGTCCACAGAGCTCTGGGGCCAACGTCCTGACTTTC.

The V call is TRBV7-6, the J call TRBJ2-5; D call uncertain. In germline, CDR1 is SGHVS, CDR2 FNYEAQ. The V and J ends lost 6 bases and 3 bases respectively, with 8 bases between them. The CDR3 totals 12 residues. CDR3 residues: CASSSRKETQYF. As DNA, the CDR3 is TGTGCCAGCAGTTCGCGAAAAGAGACCCAGTACTTC.

The rearrangement links TRBV7-3 to TRBJ2-2; maybe TRBD1 (6 bases). Trimming left V 5 bases short and J 3 bases short, with 13 bases between. The germline V gene has CDR1 SGHTA and CDR2 FQGTGA. CDR3 length equals 15 residues. In nucleotides, the CDR3 is TGTGCCAGCAGCAACCGGCCAGGGGACACCGGGGAGCTGTTTTTT. It encodes CASSNRPGDTGELFF.

The rearrangement links TRBV29-1 to TRBJ1-2; 9 bases agree with TRBD1. Germline V lookup: CDR1 SQVTM, CDR2 ANQGSEA. CDR3 length equals 12 residues. Trimming took 3 bases from V and 9 from J; bases not matched to a gene: 5. DNA of the CDR3: TGCAGCGTTGACGAGACAGGGGGGCGCTACACCTTC. Translation gives CSVDETGGRYTF.

The J gene is TRBJ2-7, the V gene TRBV6-5, with a tentative D call TRBD1 (6 bases). Germline V gives CDR1 MNHEY, CDR2 SVGAGI. Deletions cut 6 bases from V and 6 bases from J, with 18 bases between. There are 14 residues in the CDR3. The CDR3 reads CASREPNRAGEQYF. In nucleotides, the CDR3 is TGTGCCAGCAGGGAACCGAACAGGGCTGGCGAGCAGTACTTC.

V and J are TRBV5-1 and TRBJ2-5; possibly TRBD2 for D (6 bases). The CDR3 is 15 residues long. V gave up 0 bases and J gave up 4 bases, with 13 bases separating them. Germline CDR1 and CDR2: SGHRS and YFSETQ. The CDR3 region has the DNA TGCGCCAGCAGCTTGGGAGGATTGGGGGGAGAGACCCAGTACTTC. It yields the protein CASSLGGLGGETQYF.

The rearrangement uses TRBV7-2 and TRBJ2-5; 9 bases fit TRBD1. This CDR3 contains 15 residues. J lost 6 bases, V lost 3 bases, and 8 bases had no gene match. Germline lookup yields CDR1 SGHTA and CDR2 FQGNSA. The CDR3 is CASSFGTGIQKTQYF. DNA for the CDR3: TGTGCCAGCAGCTTCGGGACAGGGATTCAAAAGACCCAGTACTTC.

This rearrangement joins TRBV5-4 to TRBJ2-2; the D is unclear. Germline loops: CDR1 SGHNT, CDR2 YYREEE (reference sequence). The CDR3 extends over 12 amino acids. Trimming took 2 bases from V and 7 from J, leaving 6 bases between them. The CDR3 DNA reads as TGTGCCAGCAGCTTTGCGGTCGGGGAGCTGTTTTTT. It encodes CASSFAVGELFF.

The V call is TRBV11-3, the J call TRBJ2-2, with TRBD1 as a possible D gene (5 bases). V lost 5 bases and J 2 bases, leaving 15 bases between the germline ends. CDR1 and CDR2 (germline): SGHNT, YENEEA. The CDR3 totals 16 residues. The CDR3 bases are TGTGCCAGCAGCCGACCCCAGGGATACAACACCGGGGAGCTGTTTTTT. Its translation is CASSRPQGYNTGELFF. Filled out from reference TRBV11-3 and TRBJ2-2, the complete variable domain reads EAGVVQSPRYKIIEKKQPVAFWCNPISGHNTLYWYLQNLGQGPELLIRYENEEAVDDSQLPKDRFSAERLKGVDSTLKIQPAELGDSAVYLCASSRPQGYNTGELFFGEGSRLTVL.

V usage is TRBV2 and J usage is TRBJ2-7, with D uncertain. Germline V gene sequence: CDR1 SNHLY, CDR2 FYNNEI. Between the trimmed V and J ends, which lost 2 bases and 4 bases, there was a span of 9 bases. The CDR3 runs to 13 residues. The CDR3 DNA is TGTGCCAGCAGTGAAAATACATTGTACGAGCAGTACTTC. This gives the protein CASSENTLYEQYF.

The genes are TRBV28 and TRBJ1-4, with a tentative D call TRBD1 (6 bases). The CDR3 length is 15 residues. Germline V gives CDR1 MDHEN, CDR2 SYDVKM. Trimming took 5 bases from V and 1 from J, leaving 11 bases between them. The CDR3 loop reads CASSKQQGTNEKLFF. Here the CDR3 DNA reads TGTGCCAGCAGTAAGCAACAGGGAACTAATGAAAAACTGTTTTTT.

The V gene is TRBV5-1, the J gene TRBJ2-5, with 16 bases that match TRBD2. With V trimmed by 4 bases and J by 5 bases, 8 bases remained unmatched. The CDR3 is 17 residues long. The germline CDR1 and CDR2 sequences are SGHRS and YFSETQ. The CDR3 here is CASSPGLAGGKTETQYF. The CDR3 nucleotides are TGCGCCAGCAGCCCGGGACTAGCGGGAGGGAAGACGGAGACCCAGTACTTC.

The rearrangement links TRBV5-1 to TRBJ2-5; TRBD2 matches at 11 bases. V was pared by 1 base and J by 5 bases, with 7 bases of the junction left unmatched. This CDR3 region has 16 residues. Germline CDR1 SGHRS, CDR2 YFSETQ. CDR3 bases: TGCGCCAGCAGCTTGACTAGCGGGGGACGTCGGGAGACCCAGTACTTC. Its translation is CASSLTSGGRRETQYF.

The chain employs TRBV7-2 and TRBJ2-7, with TRBD2 matching 10 bases. CDR3 length: 18 amino acids. Germline-derived CDR1 and CDR2 are SGHTA and FQGNSA. The V gene end was trimmed by 2 bases and the J gene end by 0 bases; junction bases not matched to a gene: 10. CDR3 in amino acids: CASSLSTSTSGFSYEQYF. The CDR3 nucleotides read TGTGCCAGCAGCTTATCAACATCGACTAGCGGGTTCTCCTACGAGCAGTACTTC.